The 17 T cell receptor beta chains in this list originate from one sample, sequenced in a study of radiation and T cells in renal cell carcinoma. Time point given: blood 4 weeks post-SBRT, at nephrectomy. The treatment is: 15 Gy SBRT to primary tumor, nephrectomy 4 weeks later. Clones were read by immunoSEQ multiplex PCR, and TCRdb kept only the in-frame ones, dropping some. The repertoire holds about 73,000 clones, with less than 90% as singletons. Sequenced material: blood, taken from a patient whose treatment included radiotherapy and nephrectomy. The receptor set was obtained from a woman in her sixties or seventies with renal cell carcinoma.

The V gene is TRBV2, the J gene TRBJ2-6; D unresolved. Germline CDR1 and CDR2: SNHLY and FYNNEI. V dropped 3 bases and J dropped 0 bases, with 12 bases sitting between them. The CDR3 runs 17 residues. CDR3 sequence (DNA): TGTGCCAGCAGTGAGGTCAGATTTTCCTCTGGGGCCAACGTCCTGACTTTC. It encodes CASSEVRFSSGANVLTF.

This chain joins TRBV5-1 and TRBJ1-3; no firm D call. V gave up 0 bases and J gave up 0 bases, with 4 bases separating them. The CDR3 spans 14 residues. In germline, CDR1 is SGHRS, CDR2 YFSETQ. The CDR3 reads CASSLVGSGNTIYF. CDR3 nucleotide sequence: TGCGCCAGCAGCTTGGTGGGCTCTGGAAACACCATATATTTT. Together with reference TRBV5-1 and TRBJ1-3, the CDR3 gives the full variable domain: KAGVTQTPRYLIKTRGQQVTLSCSPISGHRSVSWYQQTPGQGLQFLFEYFSETQRNKGNFPGRFSGRQFSNSRSEMNVSTLELGDSALYLCASSLVGSGNTIYFGEGSWLTVV.

The chain combines TRBV7-2 with TRBJ2-5; D may correspond to TRBD1 or TRBD2 (6 bases each). From germline, CDR1 is SGHTA and CDR2 FQGNSA. The CDR3 extends over 14 amino acids. Trimming pared 7 bases from V and 5 bases from J, leaving 17 bases between. CDR3 region: CASTLRDIGETQYF. CDR3 in DNA: TGTGCCAGCACCCTGCGGGACATTGGGGAGACCCAGTACTTC.

This rearrangement joins TRBV5-4 to TRBJ2-3, with 8 bases fitting TRBD1. The CDR3 covers 15 residues. Germline V gives CDR1 SGHNT, CDR2 YYREEE (reference sequence). V was pared by 9 bases and J by 0 bases, with 9 bases of the junction left unmatched. The CDR3 spells CATSGGGFSTDTQYF. The CDR3 DNA reads TGTGCCACTTCAGGGGGCGGTTTTAGCACAGATACGCAGTATTTT.

The chain recombines TRBV19 with TRBJ2-1, with D possibly TRBD1 on 5 matching bases. CDR1 is LNHDA, CDR2 SQIVND, per germline (reference sequence). Trimming removed 4 bases at V and 0 bases at J, with 10 bases between. The CDR3 loop spans 15 amino acids. The CDR3 loop reads CASSKQATSYNEQFF. The CDR3, as DNA: TGTGCCAGTAGTAAACAGGCTACCTCCTACAATGAGCAGTTCTTC. Looking up the rest from reference TRBV19 and TRBJ2-1 gives the full variable domain: DGGITQSPKYLFRKEGQNVTLSCEQNLNHDAMYWYRQDPGQGLRLIYYSQIVNDFQKGDIAEGYSVSREKKESFPLTVTSAQKNPTAFYLCASSKQATSYNEQFFGPGTRLTVL.

V gene TRBV5-6 combines with J gene TRBJ1-4, with unresolved D. Germline lookup yields CDR1 SGHDT and CDR2 YYEEEE. This CDR3 has 14 residues. With 0 bases removed from V and 8 bases from J, the gap between germline ends came to 11 bases. DNA of the CDR3: TGTGCCAGCAGCTTGGTGGACGCCCAGGAAAAACTGTTTTTT. It encodes CASSLVDAQEKLFF.

CDR3 residues: CASSVRDRGTGELFF. In DNA form, the CDR3 reads TGTGCCAGCAGCGTCCGGGACAGGGGTACCGGGGAGCTGTTTTTT. This rearrangement joins TRBV7-9 to TRBJ2-2; 10 bases are shared with TRBD1. Germline lookup yields CDR1 SEHNR and CDR2 FQNEAQ (reference sequence). The V gene end was trimmed by 5 bases and the J gene end by 5 bases; junction bases not matched to a gene: 5. CDR3 length equals 15 residues.

The chain is built from TRBV19 and TRBJ2-1; the match to TRBD2 covers 10 bases. In germline, CDR1 is LNHDA, CDR2 SQIVND (reference sequence). The CDR3 spans 14 residues. V shed 11 bases and J 8 bases; nucleotides not matched to a gene: 12. CDR3 nucleotides: TGTGCCCGACGACTAGCGGGCCAGCTCGATGAGCAGTTCTTC. Encoded protein: CARRLAGQLDEQFF.

The chain is built from TRBV7-9 and TRBJ2-1; 8 bases are shared with TRBD1. The germline gives CDR1 SEHNR, CDR2 FQNEAQ (reference sequence). The CDR3 runs 14 residues. Trimming removed 4 bases from V and 6 bases from J; junction bases left unmatched: 5. Written as DNA, the CDR3 is TGTGCCAGCAGCTCGTCGACAGGGGTCAATGAGCAGTTCTTC. This sequence encodes CASSSSTGVNEQFF.

The chain is built from TRBV7-2 and TRBJ2-2; no clear D gene. The germline V gene encodes CDR1 SGHTA and CDR2 FQGNSA. The CDR3 has 12 amino acids. V gave up 2 bases and J gave up 6 bases, with 4 bases separating them. The CDR3 region is CASSLSSGELFF. CDR3 DNA sequence: TGTGCCAGCAGCTTATCGTCCGGGGAGCTGTTTTTT.

The V and J genes are TRBV7-6 and TRBJ1-1; unclear D gene. The CDR3 sequence is 16 residues long. Trimming removed 1 base from V and 5 bases from J, with 17 bases in between. The germline gives CDR1 SGHVS, CDR2 FNYEAQ. CDR3 protein: CASSLGRTDGRTEAFF. In nucleotides, the CDR3 is TGTGCCAGCAGCTTAGGACGGACGGACGGACGGACTGAAGCTTTCTTT.

This chain joins TRBV9 and TRBJ2-3, with 7 bases fitting TRBD2. CDR1 and CDR2 (germline): SGDLS, YYNGEE. V was clipped by 4 bases and J by 3 bases; unmatched bases: 8. The CDR3 extends over 15 amino acids. The CDR3 bases are TGTGCCAGCAGCCCGAGCGGGGTCGGAACAGATACGCAGTATTTT. As protein: CASSPSGVGTDTQYF.

J is TRBJ2-1 and V is TRBV12-5; D not certain. The V gene's germline CDR1 is LGHNT and CDR2 FRNRAP. CDR3 length: 18 amino acids. Trimming pared 2 bases from V and 0 bases from J, leaving 17 bases between. The CDR3 loop reads CASGLPPLRYCSYNEQFF. In DNA, the CDR3 is TGTGCTAGTGGTTTGCCCCCTCTCAGATACTGCTCCTACAATGAGCAGTTCTTC.

The chain links TRBV5-1 to TRBJ1-2, with 8 bases fitting TRBD1. Germline V gene lookup returns CDR1 SGHRS and CDR2 YFSETQ. The CDR3 is made up of 14 amino acids. Trimming took 4 bases from V and 4 from J; bases not matched to a gene: 6. For the CDR3, the DNA is TGCGCCAGCAGCCCGGACAGGGAGGGCTATGGCTACACCTTC. Translated, it gives CASSPDREGYGYTF.

The rearrangement links TRBV29-1 to TRBJ1-1, with D possibly being TRBD1 (5 bases). Germline V gene sequence: CDR1 SQVTM, CDR2 ANQGSEA. CDR3 length: 14 residues. The V and J ends lost 7 bases and 1 base respectively, with 16 bases between them. The chain's CDR3 is CSGDFEATNTEAFF. For the CDR3, the DNA is TGCAGCGGGGACTTTGAGGCGACGAACACTGAAGCTTTCTTT.

The CDR3, as DNA: TGTGCCAGCACCCTAAGTGGGCAGGGGAGGCAGCCCCAGCATTTT. This gives the protein CASTLSGQGRQPQHF. The chain recombines TRBV28 with TRBJ1-5; maybe TRBD1 (6 bases). CDR1 is MDHEN, CDR2 SYDVKM, per germline. The length of the CDR3 is 15 residues. V was cut by 7 bases and J by 7 bases, with 20 bases left in between.

CDR3 in DNA: TGCGCCAGCAGCTTCCTACCCCCGGTTTGGCGAACTAGCACAGATACGCAGTATTTT. Its translation: CASSFLPPVWRTSTDTQYF. The chain has TRBV5-1 and TRBJ2-3, with D unclear. This CDR3 spans 19 amino acids. The V gene lost 2 bases and the J gene lost 0 bases, with 22 bases spanning the gap. Per the germline V gene, CDR1 is SGHRS and CDR2 is YFSETQ. The whole variable domain, remainder taken from reference TRBV5-1 and TRBJ2-3, is KAGVTQTPRYLIKTRGQQVTLSCSPISGHRSVSWYQQTPGQGLQFLFEYFSETQRNKGNFPGRFSGRQFSNSRSEMNVSTLELGDSALYLCASSFLPPVWRTSTDTQYFGPGTRLTVL.